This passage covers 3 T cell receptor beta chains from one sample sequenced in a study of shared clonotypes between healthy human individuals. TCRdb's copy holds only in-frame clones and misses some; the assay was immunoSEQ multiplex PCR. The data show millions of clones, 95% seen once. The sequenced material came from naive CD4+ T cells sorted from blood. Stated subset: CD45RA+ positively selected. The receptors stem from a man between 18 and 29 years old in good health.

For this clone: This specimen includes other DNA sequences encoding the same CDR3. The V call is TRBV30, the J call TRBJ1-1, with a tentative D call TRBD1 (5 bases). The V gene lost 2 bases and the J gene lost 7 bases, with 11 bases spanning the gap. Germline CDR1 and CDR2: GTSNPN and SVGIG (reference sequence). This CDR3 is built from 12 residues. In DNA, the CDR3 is TGTGCCTGGAGTCGGGGTGGGGGTGAAGCTTTCTTT. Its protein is CAWSRGGGEAFF.

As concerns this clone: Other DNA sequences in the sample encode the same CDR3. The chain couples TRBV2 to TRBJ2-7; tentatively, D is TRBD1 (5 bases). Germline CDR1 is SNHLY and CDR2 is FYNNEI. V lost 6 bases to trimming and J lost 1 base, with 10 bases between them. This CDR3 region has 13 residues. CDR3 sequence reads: CASSGTGSYEQYF. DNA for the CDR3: TGTGCCAGCAGCGGTACAGGATCCTACGAGCAGTACTTC.

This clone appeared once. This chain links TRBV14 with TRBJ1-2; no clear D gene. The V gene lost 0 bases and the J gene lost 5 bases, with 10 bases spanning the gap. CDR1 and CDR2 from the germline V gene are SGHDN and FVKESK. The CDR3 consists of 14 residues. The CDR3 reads CASSQDVTRYGYTF. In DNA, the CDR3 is TGTGCCAGCAGCCAAGATGTCACCAGATATGGCTACACCTTC.